Listed below are T cell receptor beta chains from one sample, sequenced in a study of cytomegalovirus exposure and HLA in healthy donors. Data came from immunoSEQ multiplex PCR; TCRdb stores just in-frame clones and leaves some out. This sample has roughly 150,000 clones; almost 80% occur once, and the top ten carry approximately 1.5%. Specimen: PBMCs. The receptors derive from a male donor in good health and CMV-seronegative. Each CDR3 is given with its conserved first and last residue. The D gene is left open where the match is weak. The size of a clone is reported for some rows only, either as once, few or many, or as a class for expanded clones.

d_gene,v_gene,j_gene,abundance,CDR3nt,CDR3aa
-,TRBV29-1,TRBJ2-5,-,TGCAGCGTTGCGGCGGCAGACCAAGAGACCCAGTACTTC,CSVAAADQETQYF
-,TRBV28,TRBJ2-2,-,TGTGCCAGCAGTTTGGCGGGGAGGAACACCGGGGAGCTGTTTTTT,CASSLAGRNTGELFF
-,TRBV25-1,TRBJ1-6,-,TGTGCCAGCTCCCCCCTGGCCAGTTCACCCCTCCACTTT,CASSPLASSPLHF
TRBD1,TRBV25-1,TRBJ1-2,-,TGTGCCAGCAGTGAATCAGACAGGGAATATGGCTACACCTTC,CASSESDREYGYTF
-,TRBV10-3,TRBJ2-2,few,TGTGCCATCAGTGAGGGACTAAGGGACACCGGGGAGCTGTTTTTT,CAISEGLRDTGELFF
-,TRBV6-5,TRBJ1-4,once,TGTGCCAGCAGTACAGGACAGCCCTTTTACGAAAAACTGTTTTTT,CASSTGQPFYEKLFF
-,TRBV27,TRBJ2-3,few,TGTGCCAGCAGTTACCAGGACACAGATACGCAGTATTTT,CASSYQDTDTQYF
TRBD1,TRBV10-3,TRBJ2-6,-,TGTGCCATCAGTGTCGGGACAGGGATCTCTGGGGCCAACGTCCTGACTTTC,CAISVGTGISGANVLTF
-,TRBV5-6,TRBJ2-7,-,TGTGCCAGCAGCTGGAGGGGTTCATTCTACGAGCAGTACTTC,CASSWRGSFYEQYF
TRBD1,TRBV4-1,TRBJ2-7,-,TGCGCCAGCAGCTCTATCCGGTTGGGACAGGGAACCTACGAGCAGTACTTC,CASSSIRLGQGTYEQYF
-,TRBV11-2,TRBJ2-1,-,TGTGCCAGCACCCCGGGTGTCTCAACCTACAATGAGCAGTTCTTC,CASTPGVSTYNEQFF
TRBD2,TRBV2,TRBJ2-3,once,TGTGCCAGCAGACCACTAGCGGGGACAGATACGCAGTATTTT,CASRPLAGTDTQYF
-,TRBV27,TRBJ2-3,-,TGTGCCAGCAGCGTAGAAGGGGGAACAGATACGCAGTATTTT,CASSVEGGTDTQYF
-,TRBV13,TRBJ2-5,-,TGTGCCAGCGGGGTGCAGGGGCCCCAAGAGACCCAGTACTTC,CASGVQGPQETQYF
-,TRBV5-1,TRBJ2-6,-,TGCGCCAGCAGCGGGGGACACGTCTCTGGGGCCAACGTCCTGACTTTC,CASSGGHVSGANVLTF
TRBD1,TRBV2,TRBJ1-2,-,TGTGCCAGCAGTCCGGGACAGTCCTATGGCTACACCTTC,CASSPGQSYGYTF
TRBD2,TRBV6-1,TRBJ2-7,-,TGTGCCAGCGGGGGGGGGTCCTCCTACGAGCAGTACTTC,CASGGGSSYEQYF
TRBD1,TRBV29-1,TRBJ2-1,few,TGCAGCGTTGAAGATTGGGTGGGGGGACAGGGGGCGGGGGATGAGCAGTTCTTC,CSVEDWVGGQGAGDEQFF
-,TRBV7-2,TRBJ1-1,-,TGTGCCAGCAGAGCCTACAGGGATGAAGCTTTCTTT,CASRAYRDEAFF
TRBD2,TRBV10-3,TRBJ2-1,few,TGTGCCATCAGTGGCGGGGGGGCAAACAATGAGCAGTTCTTC,CAISGGGANNEQFF
TRBD1,TRBV9,TRBJ2-7,-,TGTGCCAGCAGCGCTAGGGACAGCGCCTACGAGCAGTACTTC,CASSARDSAYEQYF
-,TRBV5-4,TRBJ1-4,-,TGTGCCAGCAGCCTACCGGGACAAAGAAATGAAAAACTGTTTTTT,CASSLPGQRNEKLFF
-,TRBV5-1,TRBJ1-3,-,TGCGCCAGCAGCTTACAGAGCTCTGGAAACACCATATATTTT,CASSLQSSGNTIYF
TRBD2,TRBV6-1,TRBJ2-5,-,TGTGCCAGTAAAGCGGGGGTGGGGACCCAGTACTTC,CASKAGVGTQYF
-,TRBV28,TRBJ2-2,-,TGTGCCAGCAGTTTAGTGGAAGGGGTGTCGTTTGGGGAGCTGTTTTTT,CASSLVEGVSFGELFF
TRBD2,TRBV7-9,TRBJ2-5,-,TGTGCCAGCAGCAGGACTAGCGGGAGCCTCTTGGAGACCCAGTACTTC,CASSRTSGSLLETQYF
-,TRBV28,TRBJ1-6,-,TGTGCCAGCAGTTTATGGGAGTCACCCCTCCACTTT,CASSLWESPLHF
TRBD1,TRBV5-8,TRBJ2-2,-,TGTGCCAGCGGCTTGGGGGACAGGGGGACCGGGGAGCTGTTTTTT,CASGLGDRGTGELFF
-,TRBV15,TRBJ2-6,few,TGTGCCACCAGGATGACGGAGTCTGGGGCCAACGTCCTGACTTTC,CATRMTESGANVLTF
TRBD1,TRBV6-5,TRBJ2-2,-,TGTGCCAGCAGCACACAGGGGGCGCGAGCCGGGGAGCTGTTTTTT,CASSTQGARAGELFF
TRBD1,TRBV7-9,TRBJ2-6,-,TGTGCCAGCAGCTTAGGCCCCAGGGGGAGAGGAGGGGCCAACGTCCTGACTTTC,CASSLGPRGRGGANVLTF
TRBD1,TRBV7-2,TRBJ2-5,-,TGTGCCAGCAGCCTCGGACAGGGTGGGCGGCAAGAGACCCAGTACTTC,CASSLGQGGRQETQYF
-,TRBV18,TRBJ2-1,-,TGTGCCAGCTCACCACCGGTTATTATAGATGAGCAGTTCTTC,CASSPPVIIDEQFF
-,TRBV21-1,TRBJ1-2,-,TGTGCCAGCAGCAAAGCGGGCGGGGATGGCTACACCTTC,CASSKAGGDGYTF
TRBD1,TRBV19,TRBJ1-2,-,TGTGCCAGTAGTCCCTCCGGACAGGGAAGAAACTATGGCTACACCTTC,CASSPSGQGRNYGYTF
-,TRBV7-9,TRBJ1-4,-,TGTGCCAGCAGCCCTCCGGGACTCCGGGATGAAAAACTGTTTTTT,CASSPPGLRDEKLFF
-,TRBV4-1,TRBJ2-1,-,TGCGCCAGCAGCCAAGATCTGCCCCGGGGGGCTTCCTACAATGAGCAGTTCTTC,CASSQDLPRGASYNEQFF
TRBD1,TRBV2,TRBJ2-7,-,TGTGCCAGCGGGACAGCGGATACCTACGGGCAGTACTTC,CASGTADTYGQYF
TRBD2,TRBV6-1,TRBJ2-1,-,TGTGCCAGCAGACCCACTAGCGGGGGGGCCAATGAGCAGTTCTTC,CASRPTSGGANEQFF
TRBD1,TRBV5-4,TRBJ1-2,-,TGTGCCAGCAGTCTCAGGGGGGCTAACTATGGCTACACCTTC,CASSLRGANYGYTF
-,TRBV5-4,TRBJ1-1,few,TGTGCCAGCAGCTTGGGAGGGATGAACACTGAAGCTTTCTTT,CASSLGGMNTEAFF
TRBD1,TRBV30,TRBJ1-5,few,TGTGCCTGGAGTTTTACAGGGGCCCATCAGCCCCAGCATTTT,CAWSFTGAHQPQHF
TRBD1,TRBV19,TRBJ1-2,-,TGTGCCAGTACCAGGGGGCATGGCTATGGCTACACCTTC,CASTRGHGYGYTF
TRBD1,TRBV13,TRBJ2-5,few,TGTGCCAGCAGCTTATTGGACAGGGGGATTAAGACCCAGTACTTC,CASSLLDRGIKTQYF
-,TRBV9,TRBJ2-7,-,TGTGCCAGCAGCGTAGGTGTAGGAGCCGAGCAGTACTTC,CASSVGVGAEQYF
-,TRBV7-9,TRBJ1-3,-,TGTGCCAGCAGCCCCAGGGGCAACTCTGGAAACACCATATATTTT,CASSPRGNSGNTIYF
-,TRBV18,TRBJ2-5,-,TGTGCCAGCTCACTAAACGGGGTTTGGGAGACCCAGTACTTC,CASSLNGVWETQYF
-,TRBV7-2,TRBJ2-3,-,TGTGCCAGCAGCCCCGTAGCTCCCCCCGATACGCAGTATTTT,CASSPVAPPDTQYF
TRBD1,TRBV5-6,TRBJ1-2,-,TGTGCCAGCAGTATCCCGGGACAGGGAGAGAATGGCTACACCTTC,CASSIPGQGENGYTF
-,TRBV5-1,TRBJ2-2,-,TGCGCCAGCAGCCAGGGCAGGGTCCCAACCGGGGAGCTGTTTTTT,CASSQGRVPTGELFF
TRBD2,TRBV5-1,TRBJ2-4,-,TGCGCCAGCAGCTTGGATTATGGCGGGGGAGCCAAAAACATTCAGTACTTC,CASSLDYGGGAKNIQYF
TRBD2,TRBV28,TRBJ2-7,few,TGTGCCAGCAGTTTAAATCCTAGCGGGAGGGAAAACGAGCAGTACTTC,CASSLNPSGRENEQYF
-,TRBV7-2,TRBJ1-1,once,TGTGCCAGCAGTAACTACGCTGAAGCTTTCTTT,CASSNYAEAFF
-,TRBV5-1,TRBJ2-7,-,TGCGCCAGCGGCGCACAGGGTGCTAGCGAGCAGTACTTC,CASGAQGASEQYF
-,TRBV7-2,TRBJ1-1,-,TGTGCCAGCAGCTTAACATACACTGAAGCTTTCTTT,CASSLTYTEAFF
-,TRBV12-1,TRBJ1-6,-,TGTGCCAGCAGCCCGCGGGACAGCCTCTATAATTCACCCCTCCACTTT,CASSPRDSLYNSPLHF
TRBD1,TRBV4-1,TRBJ1-6,-,TGCGCCAGCAGCCTGACAGGGCTTGGTTCACCCCTCCACTTT,CASSLTGLGSPLHF
TRBD1,TRBV28,TRBJ1-1,-,TGTGCCAGCAGCGAGAACAGGGGGCCTTTCTCTGAAGCTTTCTTT,CASSENRGPFSEAFF
TRBD1,TRBV10-3,TRBJ1-1,once,TGTGCCATCAGTGCGGGACAGGGTCTCGCTGCCAACACTGAAGCTTTCTTT,CAISAGQGLAANTEAFF